These 10 T cell receptor beta chains came from one sample sequenced in a study of cytomegalovirus exposure and HLA in healthy donors. It was with 60 Vbeta and 13 Jbeta primers that the PCR ran. Clones were read by immunoSEQ multiplex PCR, and TCRdb kept only the in-frame ones, dropping some. The sample's table shows 150,000 to 200,000 clones. The sequenced material came from PBMCs. The receptors come from a woman under 30 in good health and CMV-seropositive.

The chain employs TRBV13 and TRBJ2-1; D not certain. Germline V gene lookup returns CDR1 PRHDT and CDR2 FYEKMQ (reference sequence). CDR3 length: 13 amino acids. The ends were cut back, 0 bases at V and 6 bases at J, with 6 bases in the middle. The CDR3 DNA follows: TGTGCCAGCAGCTTAGGACGGTCCAATGAGCAGTTCTTC. Its translation: CASSLGRSNEQFF.

The J gene is TRBJ2-1, the V gene TRBV29-1; 10 bases fit TRBD2. Per the germline V gene, CDR1 is SQVTM and CDR2 is ANQGSEA. The CDR3 is 14 amino acids. Losses at the gene ends were 4 bases for V and 5 bases for J; bases not matched to a gene: 5. The chain's CDR3 is CSVGGTSANNEQFF. The CDR3 DNA reads as TGCAGCGTTGGAGGGACTAGCGCCAACAATGAGCAGTTCTTC.

The rearrangement links TRBV5-6 to TRBJ2-3; D may be TRBD1 (7 bases). The CDR3 extends over 14 amino acids. Trimming took off 1 base at V and 4 bases at J, with 10 bases between the two ends. The germline V gene has CDR1 SGHDT and CDR2 YYEEEE. The CDR3 sequence is CASSLQGGADTQYF. The CDR3 DNA follows: TGTGCCAGCAGCTTGCAGGGGGGCGCAGATACGCAGTATTTT.

This chain uses TRBV4-1 with TRBJ2-7; possibly TRBD1 for D (7 bases). This CDR3 spans 14 amino acids. CDR1 is MGHRA and CDR2 is YSYEKL in the germline V gene. Trimming stripped 3 bases from V and 5 bases from J, with 14 bases between. The chain's CDR3 is CASSQYQGEDEQYF. As DNA, the CDR3 is TGCGCCAGCAGCCAGTACCAGGGGGAGGACGAGCAGTACTTC.

The gene calls are TRBV5-8 and TRBJ2-7; TRBD1 might be the D (6 bases). The CDR3 is made up of 13 amino acids. Germline values: CDR1 SGHTS, CDR2 YDEGEE. The V end was cut by 4 bases, the J end by 3 bases, with 11 bases between. The CDR3 coding sequence is TGTGCCAGCAGCAGGATACAGGGCTACGAGCAGTACTTC. This codes for CASSRIQGYEQYF.

J is TRBJ1-5 and V is TRBV6-9; the D is unclear. The CDR3 has 15 amino acids. Germline CDR1 and CDR2: MNHGY and SVAAGI. V was shortened by 2 bases and J by 0 bases, with 8 bases between the two germline ends. CDR3 region: CASSYEEYSNQPQHF. The DNA for the CDR3 is TGTGCCAGCAGTTATGAGGAGTATAGCAATCAGCCCCAGCATTTT.

V is TRBV5-1 and J is TRBJ1-4; TRBD1 is a possible D gene (6 bases). This CDR3 spans 15 amino acids. Germline V CDR1 and CDR2: SGHRS, YFSETQ. Trimming took 0 bases from V and 7 from J, leaving 13 bases between them. CDR3 coding DNA: TGCGCCAGCAGCTTGGGCGGGGGCTCCTTTGAAAAACTGTTTTTT. Residues: CASSLGGGSFEKLFF.

V gene TRBV7-2 combines with J gene TRBJ2-5; 9 bases agree with TRBD1. J gave up 5 bases and V 5 bases, and 6 bases lay outside the gene matches. This CDR3 region has 14 residues. Germline CDR1 and CDR2: SGHTA and FQGNSA. In nucleotides, the CDR3 is TGTGCCAGCAGCCTACAGGGGGCAGGGGAGACCCAGTACTTC. The encoded protein is CASSLQGAGETQYF. The whole variable domain, filled in from reference TRBV7-2 and TRBJ2-5, reads GAGVSQSPSNKVTEKGKDVELRCDPISGHTALYWYRQSLGQGLEFLIYFQGNSAPDKSGLPSDRFSAERTGGSVSTLTIQRTQQEDSAVYLCASSLQGAGETQYFGPGTRLLVL.

V is TRBV5-1 and J is TRBJ2-2, with TRBD2 matching over 7 bases. The ends lost 1 base at V and 2 bases at J; junction bases unmatched: 5. Germline lookup yields CDR1 SGHRS and CDR2 YFSETQ. This CDR3 has 16 amino acids. This CDR3 reads CASSLKASGNTGELFF. In DNA form, the CDR3 reads TGCGCCAGCAGCTTGAAGGCTAGCGGTAACACCGGGGAGCTGTTTTTT.

This CDR3 reads CASSKPQVQETQYF. CDR3 nucleotide sequence: TGTGCCAGCAGCAAACCACAGGTACAAGAGACCCAGTACTTC. This chain joins TRBV5-4 and TRBJ2-5, with a tentative D call TRBD1 (5 bases). The CDR3 is made up of 14 amino acids. V shed 4 bases and J shed 2 bases, with 12 bases lying between them. Germline loops: CDR1 SGHNT, CDR2 YYREEE (reference sequence).